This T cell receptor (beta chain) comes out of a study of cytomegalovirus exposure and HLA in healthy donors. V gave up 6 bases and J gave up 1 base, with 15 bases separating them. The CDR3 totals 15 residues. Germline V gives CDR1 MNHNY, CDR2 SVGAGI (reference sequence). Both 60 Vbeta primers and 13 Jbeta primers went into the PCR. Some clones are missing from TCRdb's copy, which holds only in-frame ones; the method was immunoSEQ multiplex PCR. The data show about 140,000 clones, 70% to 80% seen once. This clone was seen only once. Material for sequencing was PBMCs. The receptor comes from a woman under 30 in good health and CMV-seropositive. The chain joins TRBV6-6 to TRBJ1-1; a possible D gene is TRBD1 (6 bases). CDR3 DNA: TGTGCCAGCAGGATACAAACAGGGACGAACACTGAAGCTTTCTTT. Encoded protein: CASRIQTGTNTEAFF.